Following are 23 T cell receptor beta chains from one sample sequenced in a study of regulatory T cells in long-lasting Graves disease. Time point described: newly diagnosed GD, antithyroid drugs for less than 3 months. From RNA extracted from PBMCs, the TCR library was made. Arm-PCR of CDR3 regions with iRepertoire HTBI primers generated TCR beta libraries. TCRdb fed the multiplex PCR reads into MiXCR, producing one record per CDR3 protein. Among some 600,000 distinct CDR3 sequences listed, roughly 15% were seen once. These data are also associated with another study on T cells in Graves' hyperthyroidism and ophthalmopathy.

The sample in question was peripheral blood mononuclear cells (PBMCs), obtained at new diagnosis, from a patient treated with antithyroid drugs. Source of these receptors: a man between 18 and 35 years old with Graves disease.

This clonotype was seen repeatedly, ten times or more. V and J are TRBV6-1 and TRBJ1-1; TRBD1 matches 7 bases. Trimming at V came to 6 bases and at J to 1 base, leaving 8 bases not matched to a gene. The CDR3 has 15 amino acids. Germline CDR1 reads MNHNS; CDR2 reads SASEGT. CDR3 in DNA: TGTGCCAGCAGCCTTCAGGGGGTATCGAACACTGAAGCTTTCTTT. As protein: CASSLQGVSNTEAFF.

This clonotype was seen at least ten times. The chain is built from TRBV30 and TRBJ2-1; D may be TRBD2 (5 bases). V lost 6 bases and J lost 10, with 13 bases in between. The CDR3 extends over 11 amino acids. Looked up from germline, CDR1 is GTSNPN and CDR2 is SVGIG (reference sequence). CDR3 protein: CACSPGWEQFF. CDR3 sequence (DNA): TGTGCCTGCTCCCCGGGGTGGGAGCAGTTCTTC.

This clonotype was picked up many times. The V call is TRBV12-3 or TRBV12-4, the J call TRBJ2-5, with 12 bases that match TRBD1. This CDR3 has 17 amino acids. Trimming took 4 bases from V and 7 from J; bases not matched to a gene: 13. CDR3 coding DNA: TGTGCCAGCAGTTCCAGCGCCGGGACAGGGGGCGGTGGGACCCAGTACTTC. Its translation: CASSSSAGTGGGGTQYF.

The chain has TRBV5-1 and TRBJ2-4, with a possible D match to TRBD2 (6 bases). The germline CDR1 and CDR2 sequences are SGHRS and YFSETQ. With 0 bases removed from V and 8 bases from J, the gap between germline ends came to 9 bases. The CDR3 runs 13 residues. CDR3 region: CASSLVRRDIQYF. The CDR3 DNA follows: TGCGCCAGCAGCTTGGTCCGGAGGGACATTCAGTACTTC.

V usage is TRBV6-9 and J usage is TRBJ2-1; 7 positions agree with TRBD1. Losses at the gene ends were 3 bases for V and 9 bases for J; bases not matched to a gene: 11. From germline, CDR1 is MNHGY and CDR2 SVAAGI. The CDR3 runs 15 residues. In DNA, the CDR3 is TGTGCCAGCAGTTACCAGACAGGGTTTGACAGTGAGCAGTTCTTC. Amino acid sequence: CASSYQTGFDSEQFF.

This clonotype appeared a single time. J is TRBJ2-6 and V is TRBV4-1; possibly TRBD1 for D (6 bases). CDR1 is MGHRA, CDR2 YSYEKL, per germline. The CDR3 is 17 amino acids. Trimming stripped 0 bases from V and 0 bases from J, with 9 bases between. In DNA form, the CDR3 reads TGCGCCAGCAGCCAAGAGCAGGGGCTCTCTGGGGCCAACGTCCTGACTTTC. Its translation is CASSQEQGLSGANVLTF.

This clonotype was observed many times. The chain combines TRBV30 with TRBJ2-7; TRBD2 matches 13 bases. The ends lost 5 bases at V and 4 bases at J; junction bases unmatched: 8. CDR1 and CDR2 from the germline V gene are GTSNPN and SVGIG (reference sequence). CDR3 length: 15 residues. This CDR3 is CAWWRRTSGSYEQYF. Here the CDR3 DNA reads TGTGCCTGGTGGAGAAGGACTAGCGGGAGTTACGAGCAGTACTTC. Full variable domain (remainder filled in from reference TRBV30 and TRBJ2-7): SQTIHQWPATLVQPVGSPLSLECTVEGTSNPNLYWYRQAAGRGLQLLFYSVGIGQISSEVPQNLSASRPQDRQFILSSKKLLLSDSGFYLCAWWRRTSGSYEQYFGPGTRLTVT.

The gene calls are TRBV18 and TRBJ2-3, with D uncertain. Per germline, CDR1 KGHSH and CDR2 LQKENI. This CDR3 contains 14 residues. Trimming took off 3 bases at V and 0 bases at J, with 7 bases between the two ends. CDR3 bases: TGTGCCAGCTCACCTATCCCCAGCACAGATACGCAGTATTTT. Amino acids: CASSPIPSTDTQYF.

This clonotype has ten or more counts. This chain connects TRBV7-9 to TRBJ2-7; 7 bases are shared with TRBD2. Looked up from germline, CDR1 is SEHNR and CDR2 is FQNEAQ (reference sequence). This CDR3 comprises 15 residues. Unmatched junction bases numbered 9, after V lost 1 base and J lost 6 bases. CDR3 DNA: TGTGCCAGCAGCTTAGGGCTAGCGGACTTACGCGAGCAGTACTTC. Translating it yields CASSLGLADLREQYF.

This clonotype was found many times. The CDR3 DNA reads as TGTGCCAGCAGTGAACGCAAGGCTCTAGCGGGAGGCGGGGAGCTGTTTTTT. This translates into CASSERKALAGGGELFF. J is TRBJ2-2 and V is TRBV28, with TRBD2 identical over 11 bases. Trimming took 5 bases from V and 7 from J; bases not matched to a gene: 12. The CDR3 extends over 17 amino acids. Germline CDR1 is MDHEN and CDR2 is SYDVKM. Full variable domain (missing parts from reference TRBV28 and TRBJ2-2): DVKVTQSSRYLVKRTGEKVFLECVQDMDHENMFWYRQDPGLGLRLIYFSYDVKMKEKGDIPEGYSVSREKKERFSLILESASTNQTSMYLCASSERKALAGGGELFFGEGSRLTVL.

This clonotype was picked up many times. The CDR3 region is CASSTGGRLALSSYNEQFF. The CDR3 coding sequence is TGTGCCAGCAGTACCGGGGGTCGGCTAGCCCTAAGCTCCTACAATGAGCAGTTCTTC. The chain joins TRBV28 to TRBJ2-1; D might be TRBD2 (6 bases). The CDR3 length is 19 residues. The germline CDR1 and CDR2 sequences are MDHEN and SYDVKM. V was cut by 5 bases and J by 0 bases, with 23 bases left in between.

This clonotype was found a few times. The chain joins TRBV20-1 to TRBJ2-7, with D uncertain. Looked up from germline, CDR1 is DFQATT and CDR2 is SNEGSKA (reference sequence). CDR3 length equals 17 residues. V was clipped by 0 bases and J by 3 bases, with 21 bases between them. CDR3 in DNA: TGCAGTGCTAGAGAGATGACTGCTCCGATCCCCCTCTACGAGCAGTACTTC. Amino acid sequence: CSAREMTAPIPLYEQYF.

This clonotype was observed at least ten times. The CDR3 DNA sequence: TGTGCCAGCAGTTACTCTGTGTGGGCCACCTCCTACAATGAGCAGTTCTTC. Translation: CASSYSVWATSYNEQFF. J is TRBJ2-1 and V is TRBV6-2 or TRBV6-3; no clear D. The V and J ends lost 0 bases and 0 bases respectively, with 12 bases between them. The CDR3 is 17 amino acids. Germline assignment: CDR1 MNHEY and CDR2 SVGEGT.

Points on this clonotype: One end of the junction fails to match germline, which may point to a read error. V is TRBV27 and J is TRBJ2-5, with TRBD2 identical over 12 bases. Germline CDR1 MNHEY, CDR2 SMNVEV (reference sequence). There are 14 residues in the CDR3. The CDR3 DNA is TGTGCCAGCAGTCTTGGGCTAGCGGGAGGGCCTTTGCACTTC. This encodes CASSLGLAGGPLHF.

This clonotype was observed at least ten times. The J gene is TRBJ2-3, the V gene TRBV12-3 or TRBV12-4; D remains unclear. There are 13 residues in the CDR3. Trimming took 3 bases from V and 4 from J, leaving 8 bases between them. CDR3 nucleotide sequence: TGTGCCAGCAGTTTCGAGGTTTCAGATACGCAGTATTTT. Its protein product is CASSFEVSDTQYF.

This clonotype was found many times. The chain has TRBV28 and TRBJ1-5; no clear D gene. CDR1 MDHEN and CDR2 SYDVKM come from the germline V gene. The V and J ends lost 11 bases and 7 bases respectively, with 15 bases between them. This CDR3 contains 12 residues. The CDR3 DNA is TGTGCCTCCCGTGGCGGGTTACAGCCCCAGCATTTT. Its protein is CASRGGLQPQHF.

This clonotype was seen ten or more times. The chain is built from TRBV6-1 and TRBJ2-3; no clear D gene. CDR1 and CDR2 from the germline V gene are MNHNS and SASEGT. V dropped 6 bases and J dropped 5 bases, with 15 bases sitting between them. The CDR3 runs 14 residues. This CDR3 reads CASSNPGWQDTQYF. The CDR3 bases are TGTGCCAGCAGCAACCCCGGGTGGCAAGATACGCAGTATTTT.

This clonotype was seen many times. The CDR3 coding sequence is TGTGCCAGCAGCGTATCTCCCCAGGAGAGCACAGATACGCAGTATTTT. Translated, it gives CASSVSPQESTDTQYF. The chain joins TRBV9 to TRBJ2-3; D gene ambiguous. The CDR3 is 16 amino acids. The V and J ends lost 1 base and 0 bases respectively, with 12 bases between them. Germline loops: CDR1 SGDLS, CDR2 YYNGEE.

The chain has TRBV30 and TRBJ2-7, with 9 bases aligning to TRBD1. The CDR3 runs 13 residues. CDR1 and CDR2 from the germline V gene are GTSNPN and SVGIG (reference sequence). The J segment lost 2 bases and the V segment lost 3 bases, leaving 2 bases of the junction unmatched. CDR3 DNA sequence: TGTGCCTGGAGGGGGACAGGGACCTACGAGCAGTACTTC. The encoded protein is CAWRGTGTYEQYF.

This clonotype was seen a few times. The chain links TRBV20-1 to TRBJ2-1, with D possibly matching TRBD2 (6 bases). CDR3 length: 15 residues. Trimming removed 5 bases at V and 2 bases at J, with 16 bases between. Germline V gene data show CDR1 as DFQATT and CDR2 as SNEGSKA (reference sequence). For the CDR3, the DNA is TGCAGTGCTGCCTGGGGGGTTTCTACCTACAATGAGCAGTTCTTC. The encoded protein is CSAAWGVSTYNEQFF.

The J gene is TRBJ2-7, the V gene TRBV5-4, with TRBD2 matching over 8 bases. There are 16 residues in the CDR3. V was pared by 4 bases and J by 3 bases, with 12 bases of the junction left unmatched. Germline-derived CDR1 and CDR2 are SGHNT and YYREEE (reference sequence). DNA for the CDR3: TGTGCCAGCAGCCGCGGAGGAGGCGGGAGGAGCTACGAGCAGTACTTC. Its protein product is CASSRGGGGRSYEQYF.

This clonotype has just a few counts. The chain combines TRBV19 with TRBJ2-1; D remains unclear. The germline V gene encodes CDR1 LNHDA and CDR2 SQIVND (reference sequence). CDR3 size: 16 residues. V dropped 7 bases and J dropped 0 bases, with 16 bases sitting between them. This CDR3 is CASKLVHPSSYNEQFF. The CDR3 DNA reads as TGTGCCAGTAAATTAGTGCACCCGAGCTCCTACAATGAGCAGTTCTTC.

The J gene is TRBJ1-2, the V gene TRBV5-8, with 7 bases lining up with TRBD1. The germline gives CDR1 SGHTS, CDR2 YDEGEE. After removal of 9 bases from V and 4 bases from J, the junction contained 12 bases not matched to a gene. This CDR3 region has 14 residues. The chain's CDR3 is CATSTGPLSYGYTF. As DNA, the CDR3 is TGTGCCACCTCGACAGGGCCGTTGAGCTATGGCTACACCTTC.